One and the same sample provided the 6 T cell receptor beta chains below, sequenced in a study of cytomegalovirus exposure and HLA in healthy donors. PCR was performed using 60 Vbeta and 13 Jbeta primers. Clones were sequenced by immunoSEQ multiplex PCR, and TCRdb holds only the in-frame ones, with some missing. The data contain around 140,000 clones, about 79% of them singletons. Sequenced: PBMCs. Receptors were obtained from a female donor in good health and CMV-seropositive.

This clone was seen once. The chain employs TRBV9 and TRBJ2-1, with a possible D match to TRBD1 (6 bases). From germline, CDR1 is SGDLS and CDR2 YYNGEE. CDR3 length equals 16 residues. The V end was cut by 1 base, the J end by 2 bases, with 13 bases between. The CDR3 DNA reads as TGTGCCAGCAGCGTAACCGGGACACAAGCCTACAATGAGCAGTTCTTC. It codes for CASSVTGTQAYNEQFF.

With regard to this clone: The junction departs from germline at one end; a sequencing error may be responsible. J is TRBJ2-6 and V is TRBV5-1, with 8 bases aligning to TRBD1. CDR1 SGHRS and CDR2 YFSETQ come from the germline V gene. The CDR3 length is 19 residues. The CDR3 DNA follows: TGCGCCAGCAGCTTGGGGGGTGGGACAGGCCTTATGTGGGCCAACGTCCTGCCTTTC. Amino acids: CASSLGGGTGLMWANVLPF.

J is TRBJ2-7 and V is TRBV23-1; 7 nucleotides match TRBD2. TRBV23-1 carries the ORF label, with uncertain function. The CDR3 is 12 residues long. Losses at the gene ends were 11 bases for V and 3 bases for J; bases not matched to a gene: 7. The CDR3 DNA sequence: TGCGCCCCACGAGGGGAGGGCTACGAGCAGTACTTC. It specifies CAPRGEGYEQYF.

This chain links TRBV7-2 with TRBJ1-5; no reliable D call. Looked up from germline, CDR1 is SGHTA and CDR2 is FQGNSA. Trimming removed 6 bases from V and 7 bases from J, with 13 bases in between. The CDR3 loop spans 13 amino acids. CDR3 in DNA: TGTGCCAGCAGAGAATTGGCGGGACAGCCCCAGCATTTT. It specifies CASRELAGQPQHF.

The table lists this clone with a few counts. V gene TRBV11-3 combines with J gene TRBJ1-4; 9 positions agree with TRBD1. The germline CDR1 and CDR2 sequences are SGHNT and YENEEA. Trimming took 6 bases from V and 8 from J; bases not matched to a gene: 13. The CDR3 spans 16 residues. CDR3 DNA: TGTGCCAGCAGAAAGGACAGGGGTCAGGGTGGAGAAAAACTGTTTTTT. It is translated as CASRKDRGQGGEKLFF.

The chain uses TRBV21-1 and TRBJ2-3; TRBD2 is the table's D call, not checked against the DNA. TRBV21-1 is designated a pseudogene. The CDR3 totals 18 residues. CDR3: CASTLRSGGPRCTDTQYF. The CDR3 DNA reads as TGTGCCAGCACCCTCCGCAGCGGGGGCCCCCGTTGCACAGATACGCAGTATTTT.